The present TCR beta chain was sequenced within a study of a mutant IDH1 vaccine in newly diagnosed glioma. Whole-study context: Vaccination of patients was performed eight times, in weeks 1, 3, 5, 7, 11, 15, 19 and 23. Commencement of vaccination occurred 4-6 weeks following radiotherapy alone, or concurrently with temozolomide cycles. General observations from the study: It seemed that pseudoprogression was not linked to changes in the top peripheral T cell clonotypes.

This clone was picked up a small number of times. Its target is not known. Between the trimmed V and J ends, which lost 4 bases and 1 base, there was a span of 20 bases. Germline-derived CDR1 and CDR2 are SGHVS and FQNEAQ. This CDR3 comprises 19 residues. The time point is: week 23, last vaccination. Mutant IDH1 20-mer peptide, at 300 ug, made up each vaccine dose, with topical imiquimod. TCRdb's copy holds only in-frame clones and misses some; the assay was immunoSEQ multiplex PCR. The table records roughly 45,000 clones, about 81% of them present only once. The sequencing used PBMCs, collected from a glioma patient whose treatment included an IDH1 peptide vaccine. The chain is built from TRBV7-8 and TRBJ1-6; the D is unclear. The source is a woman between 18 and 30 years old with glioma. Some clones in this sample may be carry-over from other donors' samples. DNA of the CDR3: TGTGCCAGCAGCTCCGAAGGCGATATCACTGGTTCCTATAATTCACCCCTCCACTTT. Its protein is CASSSEGDITGSYNSPLHF.